The clone carrying this T cell receptor beta chain appeared a single time. The treatment denotes: preoperative locoregional IRX-2 cytokine immunotherapy. Preoperative locoregional IRX-2 cytokine immunotherapy was tested in the phase Ib source study. These data originate in a study of preoperative IRX-2 immunotherapy in early breast cancer. TCRdb's table, derived via immunoSEQ multiplex PCR, lists solely in-frame clones and lacks some. Counted here are around 57,000 clones, 94% occurring once; the ten biggest clones make up about 1.8%. The CDR3 runs 18 residues. Germline-derived CDR1 and CDR2 are SGDLS and YYNGEE. V was pared by 4 bases and J by 0 bases, with 5 bases of the junction left unmatched.

The source is a human donor with breast cancer. J is TRBJ2-1 and V is TRBV9; 15 nucleotides align to TRBD2. Sampling was done from a patient treated with IRX-2 immunotherapy. CDR3 sequence: CASSPGTSGGPSYNEQFF. CDR3 bases: TGTGCCAGCAGCCCAGGGACTAGCGGGGGGCCCTCCTACAATGAGCAGTTCTTC.